These 29 T cell receptor beta chains came from one sample sequenced in a study of cytomegalovirus exposure and HLA in healthy donors. 13 Jbeta primers and 60 Vbeta primers were used for the PCR. Clones were read by immunoSEQ multiplex PCR, and TCRdb kept only the in-frame ones, dropping some. This sample has some 150,000 clones; about 9.2% occur once, and the top ten carry roughly 6.4%. Sequencing was carried out using PBMCs. Receptors were obtained from a woman in her thirties or forties in good health and CMV-seropositive.

This chain uses TRBV6-1 with TRBJ2-3; 10 nucleotides line up with TRBD2. The V gene end was trimmed by 5 bases and the J gene end by 6 bases; junction bases not matched to a gene: 5. Germline values: CDR1 MNHNS, CDR2 SASEGT. There are 14 residues in the CDR3. Written as DNA, the CDR3 is TGTGCCAGCAGTCCTGGACTAGCGGCGGATACGCAGTATTTT. Translated: CASSPGLAADTQYF.

The rearrangement uses TRBV5-1 and TRBJ2-5; 9 bases match TRBD1. Germline loops: CDR1 SGHRS, CDR2 YFSETQ. The V segment lost 3 bases and the J segment 6 bases; nucleotides outside the gene matches: 6. This CDR3 spans 14 amino acids. CDR3 DNA sequence: TGCGCCAGCAGCTCCCCTGGACAGGGGAAGACCCAGTACTTC. It yields the protein CASSSPGQGKTQYF.

The chain carries TRBV4-2 and TRBJ2-3; 8 bases agree with TRBD1. Germline V gene lookup returns CDR1 LGHNA and CDR2 YNFKEQ. V lost 4 bases to trimming and J lost 2 bases; unmatched junction nucleotides: 5. The CDR3 contains 15 residues. The chain's CDR3 is CASSLRDRYTDTQYF. The CDR3 DNA reads TGTGCCAGCAGCCTCCGGGACAGGTACACAGATACGCAGTATTTT.

CDR3 in amino acids: CAGLTAGGSSYEQYF. The CDR3, as DNA: TGTGCCGGCTTAACCGCGGGGGGGAGCTCCTACGAGCAGTACTTC. The rearrangement uses TRBV2 and TRBJ2-7, with TRBD2 identical over 9 bases. Per the germline V gene, CDR1 is SNHLY and CDR2 is FYNNEI. The junction had 11 bases not matched to a gene; V was cut back by 11 bases and J by 0 bases. The CDR3 has 15 amino acids.

CDR3 sequence (DNA): TGTGCCAGCAGCCCGCCGGGACTTCGTACCGGGGAGCTGTTTTTT. Amino acids: CASSPPGLRTGELFF. V usage is TRBV7-2 and J usage is TRBJ2-2; tentatively, D is TRBD2 (6 bases). Between the trimmed V and J ends, which lost 5 bases and 5 bases, there was a span of 15 bases. CDR1 is SGHTA and CDR2 is FQGNSA in the germline V gene. The CDR3 sequence is 15 residues long.

This clone was seen a handful of times. The chain joins TRBV7-9 to TRBJ1-1; D is perhaps TRBD1 (6 bases). The CDR3 has 14 residues. Between the trimmed V and J ends, which lost 4 bases and 3 bases, there was a span of 12 bases. CDR1 is SEHNR, CDR2 FQNEAQ, per germline (reference sequence). CDR3 nucleotide sequence: TGTGCCAGCAGCTCCACAGGGTACGACACTGAAGCTTTCTTT. Translating it yields CASSSTGYDTEAFF.

V is TRBV5-1 and J is TRBJ2-1; 11 bases are a match to TRBD2. Unmatched junction bases numbered 7, after V lost 4 bases and J lost 10 bases. Germline V gene lookup returns CDR1 SGHRS and CDR2 YFSETQ. The CDR3 consists of 14 residues. Here the CDR3 DNA reads TGCGCCAGCAGCGCGACTAGCGGGGCCCTCGAGCAGTTCTTC. Translating gives CASSATSGALEQFF.

This clone was observed a few times. The chain is built from TRBV4-3 and TRBJ2-6; 7 bases match TRBD1. The CDR3 is 20 amino acids. CDR1 is LGHNA, CDR2 YSLEER, per germline. V lost 4 bases to trimming and J lost 0 bases; unmatched junction nucleotides: 15. The DNA of the CDR3 is TGCGCCAGCAGCCGCCAAGGGGGCGCAACGCTCCTCTCTGGGGCCAACGTCCTGACTTTC. This codes for CASSRQGGATLLSGANVLTF.

This clone was observed a handful of times. The J gene is TRBJ2-3, the V gene TRBV5-5; D is undetermined. The CDR3 has 15 residues. Germline CDR1 SGHKS, CDR2 YYEKEE (reference sequence). Trimming shortened V by 0 bases and J by 4 bases, and 12 bases separated the two germline ends. CDR3 bases: TGTGCCAGCAGCTTGGAGCCGCTGATTTCAGATACGCAGTATTTT. Residues: CASSLEPLISDTQYF.

This clone has only a few counts. CDR3 sequence: CASRGEGHFEQPQHF. CDR3 DNA: TGTGCCAGTAGGGGGGAGGGACACTTCGAACAGCCCCAGCATTTT. The J gene is TRBJ1-5, the V gene TRBV19; maybe TRBD1 (6 bases). This CDR3 contains 15 residues. Germline assignment: CDR1 LNHDA and CDR2 SQIVND (reference sequence). V lost 6 bases and J lost 7, with 19 bases in between.

The chain links TRBV18 to TRBJ1-1; TRBD1 might be the D (6 bases). The CDR3 is 15 residues long. Per germline, CDR1 KGHSH and CDR2 LQKENI. V lost 5 bases and J lost 5, with 18 bases in between. CDR3 nucleotide sequence: TGTGCCAGCTCAGCAGGGACGACAGGATCTACTGAAGCTTTCTTT. Translating it yields CASSAGTTGSTEAFF.

This clone was recorded a few times. The chain has TRBV19 and TRBJ2-1; 8 positions match TRBD2. The CDR3 extends over 16 amino acids. Trimming at V came to 2 bases and at J to 9 bases, leaving 12 bases not matched to a gene. Germline V gene sequence: CDR1 LNHDA, CDR2 SQIVND (reference sequence). The CDR3 region is CASSIPPLAGGGEQFF. In nucleotides, the CDR3 is TGTGCCAGTAGTATACCCCCTCTTGCGGGGGGAGGTGAGCAGTTCTTC.

The rearrangement joins TRBV2 to TRBJ1-5; 10 bases agree with TRBD1. The V and J ends lost 5 bases and 7 bases, in that order; junction bases with no gene match: 5. This CDR3 has 14 amino acids. The germline V gene has CDR1 SNHLY and CDR2 FYNNEI. This CDR3 is CASSRTGGDQPQHF. CDR3 nucleotides: TGTGCCAGCAGTCGGACAGGGGGAGACCAGCCCCAGCATTTT.

Comment on this clone: Its ends do not fully match the called genes, so a read error is possible. The V and J genes are TRBV4-3 and TRBJ1-2; D not certain. The CDR3 totals 17 residues. The germline CDR1 and CDR2 sequences are LGHNA and YSLEER. The CDR3 DNA reads TGCGCCAGCAGCAAAGATTTGAAGAGGGTGATGGACTATGGCTACACCTTC. Translated: CASSKDLKRVMDYGYTF.

This clone was observed a handful of times. The rearrangement uses TRBV7-2 and TRBJ1-1; possibly TRBD1 for D (6 bases). V lost 1 base, J lost 11 bases, and 8 bases lay in between. The CDR3 sequence is 11 residues long. Germline V lookup: CDR1 SGHTA, CDR2 FQGNSA. The CDR3 region is CASSLGTGAFF. In DNA, the CDR3 is TGTGCCAGCAGCTTAGGCACAGGGGCTTTCTTT.

The J gene is TRBJ1-1, the V gene TRBV15; D gene unclear. CDR3 length: 20 residues. V lost 3 bases, J lost 0 bases, and 26 bases lay in between. CDR1 and CDR2 from the germline V gene are LNHNV and YYDKDF (reference sequence). CDR3 DNA: TGTGCCACCAGCAGTTACTCTTCGGGAGTGACGTTTGGTCTGAACACTGAAGCTTTCTTT. Translating it yields CATSSYSSGVTFGLNTEAFF.

The chain has TRBV4-2 and TRBJ1-2; TRBD1 aligns across 10 bases. Trimming took 1 base from V and 10 from J; bases not matched to a gene: 9. CDR3 size: 15 residues. The germline CDR1 and CDR2 sequences are LGHNA and YNFKEQ. DNA of the CDR3: TGTGCCAGCAGCCAAGGGGCGGGACAGGGGAGCGCCTACACCTTC. Translating gives CASSQGAGQGSAYTF.

Only a few counts were recorded for this clone. The gene calls are TRBV19 and TRBJ1-1; no reliable D call. The germline CDR1 and CDR2 sequences are LNHDA and SQIVND (reference sequence). The germline V and J ends were trimmed by 5 bases and 2 bases, with 15 bases remaining between them. The length of the CDR3 is 15 residues. CDR3 in amino acids: CASSPLGEINTEAFF. CDR3 nucleotide sequence: TGTGCCAGTAGTCCCCTCGGGGAGATAAACACTGAAGCTTTCTTT. The full variable domain, rest sourced from reference TRBV19 and TRBJ1-1, is DGGITQSPKYLFRKEGQNVTLSCEQNLNHDAMYWYRQDPGQGLRLIYYSQIVNDFQKGDIAEGYSVSREKKESFPLTVTSAQKNPTAFYLCASSPLGEINTEAFFGQGTRLTVV.

This clone was detected only a few times. The chain links TRBV7-2 to TRBJ2-7, with a weak D call TRBD2 (5 bases). V was trimmed by 5 bases and J by 9 bases, leaving 20 bases between them. The CDR3 has 14 amino acids. Looked up from germline, CDR1 is SGHTA and CDR2 is FQGNSA. CDR3 sequence: CASSRGYWESGQYF. DNA for the CDR3: TGTGCCAGCAGCCGAGGGTACTGGGAGAGCGGGCAGTACTTC.

This clone was found a few times. CDR3 nucleotides: TGTGCCAGTAGTCCGGGACTAGCGACCTACAATGAGCAGTTCTTC. Its translation is CASSPGLATYNEQFF. V and J are TRBV19 and TRBJ2-1; 10 bases fit TRBD2. Germline CDR1 and CDR2: LNHDA and SQIVND (reference sequence). This CDR3 is built from 15 residues. Losses at the gene ends were 5 bases for V and 2 bases for J; bases not matched to a gene: 3.

This clone was counted a few times. This chain connects TRBV12-5 to TRBJ2-7; TRBD2 aligns across 7 bases. The CDR3 loop spans 14 amino acids. Trimming removed 2 bases from V and 3 bases from J; junction bases left unmatched: 4. In germline, CDR1 is LGHNT, CDR2 FRNRAP. The CDR3 protein is CASGLSGGGYEQYF. CDR3 nucleotides: TGTGCTAGTGGTTTGTCGGGGGGAGGCTACGAGCAGTACTTC.

The J gene is TRBJ1-1, the V gene TRBV7-2; tentative D call: TRBD1 (6 bases). CDR1 is SGHTA, CDR2 FQGNSA, per germline. CDR3 length: 14 amino acids. With 4 bases removed from V and 1 base from J, the gap between germline ends came to 10 bases. DNA for the CDR3: TGTGCCAGCAGCTCCCAAGGGGGGAACACTGAAGCTTTCTTT. Protein product: CASSSQGGNTEAFF. The complete variable domain, with remaining parts taken from reference TRBV7-2 and TRBJ1-1, reads GAGVSQSPSNKVTEKGKDVELRCDPISGHTALYWYRQSLGQGLEFLIYFQGNSAPDKSGLPSDRFSAERTGGSVSTLTIQRTQQEDSAVYLCASSSQGGNTEAFFGQGTRLTVV.

The rearrangement joins TRBV5-1 to TRBJ1-1, with TRBD1 as a possible D gene (6 bases). Germline V gives CDR1 SGHRS, CDR2 YFSETQ. This CDR3 has 14 amino acids. Trimming cost V 0 bases and J 1 base, with 7 bases left between them. For the CDR3, the DNA is TGCGCCAGCAGCTTGGAGACAGGGAACACTGAAGCTTTCTTT. The encoded protein is CASSLETGNTEAFF. The variable domain in full, completed from reference TRBV5-1 and TRBJ1-1, reads KAGVTQTPRYLIKTRGQQVTLSCSPISGHRSVSWYQQTPGQGLQFLFEYFSETQRNKGNFPGRFSGRQFSNSRSEMNVSTLELGDSALYLCASSLETGNTEAFFGQGTRLTVV.

This clone turned up a few times. The gene calls are TRBV28 and TRBJ2-7; 8 nucleotides line up with TRBD1. The ends lost 4 bases at V and 2 bases at J; junction bases unmatched: 4. Germline values: CDR1 MDHEN, CDR2 SYDVKM. This CDR3 is built from 14 residues. DNA of the CDR3: TGTGCCAGCAGTTCTGGACAGGGCCCCTACGAGCAGTACTTC. Amino acids: CASSSGQGPYEQYF.

The gene calls are TRBV5-1 and TRBJ2-5, with D unresolved. This CDR3 is built from 15 residues. Germline CDR1 reads SGHRS; CDR2 reads YFSETQ. V lost 2 bases and J 1 base, leaving 12 bases between the germline ends. CDR3 DNA: TGCGCCAGCAGCTTACCCTCCGACACCCAAGAGACCCAGTACTTC. Protein sequence: CASSLPSDTQETQYF.

V is TRBV7-9 and J is TRBJ1-4; D might be TRBD1 (5 bases). The germline CDR1 and CDR2 sequences are SEHNR and FQNEAQ (reference sequence). The V end was cut by 5 bases, the J end by 8 bases, with 12 bases between. CDR3 size: 13 residues. The CDR3 coding sequence is TGTGCCAGCAGCCTGCGTAGGGGAGAAAAACTGTTTTTT. This gives the protein CASSLRRGEKLFF. The full variable domain, rest sourced from reference TRBV7-9 and TRBJ1-4, is DTGVSQNPRHKITKRGQNVTFRCDPISEHNRLYWYRQTLGQGPEFLTYFQNEAQLEKSRLLSDRFSAERPKGSFSTLEIQRTEQGDSAMYLCASSLRRGEKLFFGSGTQLSVL.

This chain links TRBV27 with TRBJ2-4, with 9 bases identical to TRBD2. J gave up 0 bases and V 3 bases, and 6 bases lay outside the gene matches. The CDR3 consists of 17 residues. Germline V lookup: CDR1 MNHEY, CDR2 SMNVEV (reference sequence). The CDR3 region has the DNA TGTGCCAGCAGTTTCGCGGGGGGGTCATTAGCCAAAAACATTCAGTACTTC. It specifies CASSFAGGSLAKNIQYF.

This chain links TRBV21-1 with TRBJ1-2; the listed D gene, TRBD1, was not tested against the DNA. TRBV21-1 is listed as a pseudogene. The CDR3 runs 12 residues. The CDR3 loop is CASGRGDYGYTF. The CDR3 nucleotides are TGTGCCAGCGGCAGGGGCGACTATGGCTACACCTTC.

This clone was observed a few times. The chain couples TRBV6-6 to TRBJ2-7; no clear D gene. Germline V gene sequence: CDR1 MNHNY, CDR2 SVGAGI (reference sequence). The CDR3 spans 13 residues. V was clipped by 2 bases and J by 3 bases, with 8 bases between them. The CDR3 sequence is CASSYAVDYEQYF. The CDR3 DNA is TGTGCCAGCAGTTACGCAGTCGACTACGAGCAGTACTTC.